A selection of T cell receptor beta chains follows, all from one sample in a study of chemoradiotherapy in HPV16-positive cancers. Using immunoSEQ multiplex PCR, the repertoire was profiled, and TCRdb retains in-frame clones only, with some absent. The sample includes more than 12,000 clones, under 95% of them seen just once. The sample here was blood, taken from a patient who underwent chemoradiotherapy. The receptors originated from a human donor with HPV-associated anogenital cancer. Each CDR3 is given with its conserved first and last residue. The order of the fields is V gene, D gene, clone size, J gene, CDR3 DNA, CDR3 protein. A D gene is named only where the DNA matches it firmly. Clone sizes are given selectively: once, few, many, or a class where the clone is expanded.

>TRBV19|.|once|TRBJ1-2
TGTGCCAGTAGTATAGATTTGGGGGCAGACTATGGCTACACCTTC
CASSIDLGADYGYTF
>TRBV6-6|.|.|TRBJ2-7
TGTGCCAGCAGTTCCCCTGTTTACGAGCAGTACTTC
CASSSPVYEQYF
>TRBV11-2|TRBD1|.|TRBJ1-2
TGTGCCAGCAGCCGGGACAGGTCCGGCTACACCTTC
CASSRDRSGYTF
>TRBV9|.|.|TRBJ2-1
TGTGCCAGCAGCACCCGGGGTGCCGACAATGAGCAGTTCTTC
CASSTRGADNEQFF
>TRBV4-1|.|few|TRBJ2-5
TGCGCCAGCAGCCAAGAAGTAGTCGGGGGTCAAGAGACCCAGTACTTC
CASSQEVVGGQETQYF
>TRBV7-3|TRBD1|.|TRBJ1-1
TGTGCCAGCAGCCCATCGGGACAGGGTTCTAAAGCTTTCTTT
CASSPSGQGSKAFF
>TRBV6-1|.|.|TRBJ1-5
TGTGCCAGCAGCAGGGTGAACCAGCCCCAGCATTTT
CASSRVNQPQHF
>TRBV15|.|.|TRBJ2-1
TGTGCCACCAGCGGGGCTCGATTTTACAATGAGCAGTTCTTC
CATSGARFYNEQFF
>TRBV4-3|.|.|TRBJ2-7
TGCGCCAGCAGCCCCCGCACAGGGAAAGCCTACGAGCAGTACTTC
CASSPRTGKAYEQYF
>TRBV6-6|TRBD1|.|TRBJ2-7
TGTGCCAGCAGTTCAGAACAGACAGGGGGCTACGAGCAGTACTTC
CASSSEQTGGYEQYF
>TRBV30|.|.|TRBJ2-6
TGTGCCTGGAGTCCGCGCCGAGTGTCTGGGGCCAACGTCCTGACTTTC
CAWSPRRVSGANVLTF
>TRBV5-1|.|.|TRBJ2-5
TGCGCCAGCAGCACCCTGACAGTCTCGGGAGAGACCCAGTACTTC
CASSTLTVSGETQYF
>TRBV11-2|.|once|TRBJ2-5
TGTGCCAGCAGACCAATGGGGGGTGAGACCCAGTACTTC
CASRPMGGETQYF
>TRBV14|TRBD1|.|TRBJ1-4
TGTGCCAGCAGCCAATGGGACAGGGGGGATGAAAAACTGTTTTTT
CASSQWDRGDEKLFF
>TRBV5-4|TRBD1|.|TRBJ2-7
TGTGCCAGCAGCAGGGACAGGGACGACGAGCAGTACTTC
CASSRDRDDEQYF
>TRBV19|.|.|TRBJ1-2
TGTGCCAGTACGGGACGGGGGGGGTATGTCTATGGCTACACCTTC
CASTGRGGYVYGYTF
>TRBV30|TRBD1|.|TRBJ1-4
TGTGCCTGCAAACAGGGGAAGTTTGAAAAACTGTTTTTT
CACKQGKFEKLFF
>TRBV7-3|.|.|TRBJ2-2
TGTGCCAGCAGCTTGAACACCGGGGAGCTGTTTTTT
CASSLNTGELFF
>TRBV29-1|TRBD2|.|TRBJ2-7
TGCAGCGTCTCACCGGGTAGCGGGGCTTACGAGCAGTACTTC
CSVSPGSGAYEQYF
>TRBV7-9|TRBD1|once|TRBJ2-3
TGTGCCAGCAGCTTACCGGGACAGCCGCCAGATACGCAGTATTTT
CASSLPGQPPDTQYF
>TRBV28|TRBD1|.|TRBJ1-2
TGTGCCAGCAGCAAGGGCGGGACAGGGGTATCCTATGGCTACACCTTC
CASSKGGTGVSYGYTF
>TRBV9|.|.|TRBJ2-3
TGTGCCAGCAGCCCCCGAGGTGGCGACGGCACAGATACGCAGTATTTT
CASSPRGGDGTDTQYF
>TRBV7-3|.|.|TRBJ2-2
TGTGCCAGCAGCTTATCTTACACCGGGGAGCTGTTTTTT
CASSLSYTGELFF
>TRBV30|.|once|TRBJ2-1
TGTGCCTGGAGGGCGACTTGGAGGGAGCAGTTCTTC
CAWRATWREQFF
>TRBV4-1|TRBD2|.|TRBJ2-3
TGCGCCAGCAGCCGAGGACTAGCGAAACTTCCGGAGTGGGCGCAGTATTTT
CASSRGLAKLPEWAQYF
>TRBV9|TRBD2|.|TRBJ2-1
TGTGCCAGCAGCGTAGGCAGCGGGGGTTACAATGAGCAGTTCTTC
CASSVGSGGYNEQFF
>TRBV18|.|.|TRBJ2-7
TGTGCCAGCTCACCGCGGGCCTTTGTATACGAGCAGTACTTC
CASSPRAFVYEQYF
>TRBV4-1|TRBD2|once|TRBJ2-1
TGCGCCAGCAGCCAAGGAGGATTACTAGCGGGGGGCGCCGGGACCCCGCAGTTCTTC
CASSQGGLLAGGAGTPQFF
>TRBV5-1|.|.|TRBJ2-7
TGCGCCAGCAGCTTGGTTGAGAACTACGAGCAGTACTTC
CASSLVENYEQYF
>TRBV5-1|TRBD2|.|TRBJ2-5
TGCGCCAGCCTTCCCAGAGAGGGACTAGCGGGGGATGGGGAGACCCAGTACTTC
CASLPREGLAGDGETQYF
>TRBV11-1|TRBD2|.|TRBJ2-7
TGTGCCAGCAGCCGTAGCGGGGGAGTAGCCTACGAGCAGTACTTC
CASSRSGGVAYEQYF
>TRBV18|.|.|TRBJ2-1
TGTGCCAGCTCACCAGCTTCGGGGGAGCAGTTCTTC
CASSPASGEQFF
>TRBV5-1|TRBD1|.|TRBJ1-4
TGCGCCAGCAGCCGCCTAGGAGGACAGGGAATTGAAAAACTGTTTTTT
CASSRLGGQGIEKLFF
>TRBV5-1|.|once|TRBJ2-2
TGCGCCAGCAGCTTGGCCCAGAACACCGGGGAGCTGTTTTTT
CASSLAQNTGELFF
>TRBV5-6|.|.|TRBJ1-1
TGTGCCAGCAGCCACAGTCCAACCGTGACCACTGAAGCTTTCTTT
CASSHSPTVTTEAFF
>TRBV27|.|.|TRBJ2-7
TGTGCCAGCAGTACTCTATCCTACGAGCAGTACTTC
CASSTLSYEQYF
>TRBV9|TRBD2|.|TRBJ2-4
TGTGCCAGCAGCGCGAGATGGCGGGGGGCAACTCCCAAAAACATTCAGTACTTC
CASSARWRGATPKNIQYF
>TRBV11-3|TRBD2|.|TRBJ2-5
TGTGCCAGCAGCTTGGGACTAGCGGTCCAAGAGACCCAGTACTTC
CASSLGLAVQETQYF
>TRBV11-3|.|few|TRBJ1-1
TGTGCCAGCAGCCAGAGACAAACTGAAGCTTTCTTT
CASSQRQTEAFF
>TRBV30|.|.|TRBJ2-3
TGTGCCTGGAGTGTCGGGGGCGTGTCAGATACGCAGTATTTT
CAWSVGGVSDTQYF
>TRBV4-1|.|.|TRBJ1-3
TGCGCCAGCAGCCAAGATAGGGGAAACACCATATATTTT
CASSQDRGNTIYF
>TRBV5-1|.|once|TRBJ1-4
TGCGCCAGCAGCTCGGGGATGGAGGAAAAACTGTTTTTT
CASSSGMEEKLFF
>TRBV5-4|TRBD2|.|TRBJ2-3
TGTGCCAGCAGCTTGTCGAGGCCTAGCGGTGATACGCAGTATTTT
CASSLSRPSGDTQYF
>TRBV7-2|.|.|TRBJ1-5
TGTGCCAGCAGCTTAGCAGCAGGACCCAATCAGCCCCAGCATTTT
CASSLAAGPNQPQHF
>TRBV28|.|.|TRBJ1-3
TGTGCCAGCAGCAGTCTAAGGGGCCCCTCTGGCACCATATATTTT
CASSSLRGPSGTIYF
>TRBV7-2|TRBD2|once|TRBJ2-5
TGTGCCAGCAGCTTAGTGGCTAGCGGGGGGCCGGGAGAGACCCAGTACTTC
CASSLVASGGPGETQYF
>TRBV5-6|.|.|TRBJ2-1
TGTGCCAGCAGCTCAGCAGCTAGCGCGGAATTAAATGAGCAGTTCTTC
CASSSAASAELNEQFF
>TRBV4-2|TRBD2|.|TRBJ2-5
TGTGCCAGCAGCCGAAGCGGGGGGGCCCAAGAGACCCAGTACTTC
CASSRSGGAQETQYF
>TRBV30|.|.|TRBJ2-3
TGTGCCTGGAGTGCCCATCGGGCCCGCACAGATACGCAGTATTTT
CAWSAHRARTDTQYF
>TRBV10-3|.|.|TRBJ2-7
TGTGCCATCAGTGAAGGCAACAGAGCCTACGAGCAGTACTTC
CAISEGNRAYEQYF
>TRBV5-5|TRBD1|.|TRBJ1-3
TGTGCCAGCAGCCGGACCGGGACAGAGCCTAACCTTGGAGGAAACACCATATATTTT
CASSRTGTEPNLGGNTIYF
>TRBV29-1|.|.|TRBJ1-2
TGCAGCGTTGAAGGGAACTATGGCTACACCTTC
CSVEGNYGYTF
>TRBV9|TRBD1|.|TRBJ1-4
TGTGCCAGCAGCGTAGGAGACAGGGGTGTCACAACTAATGAAAAACTGTTTTTT
CASSVGDRGVTTNEKLFF